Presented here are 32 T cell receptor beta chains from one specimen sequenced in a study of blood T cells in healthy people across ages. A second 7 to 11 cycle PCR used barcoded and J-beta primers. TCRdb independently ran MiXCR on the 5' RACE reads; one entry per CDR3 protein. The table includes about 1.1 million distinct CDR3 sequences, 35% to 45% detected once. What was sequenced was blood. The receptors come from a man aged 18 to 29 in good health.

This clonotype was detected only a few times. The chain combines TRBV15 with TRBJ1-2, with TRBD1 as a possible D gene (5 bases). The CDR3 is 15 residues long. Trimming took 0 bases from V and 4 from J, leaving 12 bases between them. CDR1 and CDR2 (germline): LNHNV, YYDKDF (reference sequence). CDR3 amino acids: CATSRDVGERYGYTF. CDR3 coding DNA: TGTGCCACCAGCAGAGATGTGGGGGAACGCTATGGCTACACCTTC.

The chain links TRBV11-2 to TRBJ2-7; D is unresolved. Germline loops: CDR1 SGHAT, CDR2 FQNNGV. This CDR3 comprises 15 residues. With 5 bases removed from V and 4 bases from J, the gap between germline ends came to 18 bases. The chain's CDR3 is CASSEEIPINYEQYF. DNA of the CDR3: TGTGCCAGCAGCGAGGAGATACCGATTAATTACGAGCAGTACTTC.

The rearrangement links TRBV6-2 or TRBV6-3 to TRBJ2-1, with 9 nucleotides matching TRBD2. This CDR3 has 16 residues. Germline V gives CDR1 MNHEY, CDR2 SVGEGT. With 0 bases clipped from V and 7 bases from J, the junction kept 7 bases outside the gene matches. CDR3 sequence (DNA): TGTGCCAGCAGTTACTCGGACGCGGGGGGGCATAATGAGCAGTTCTTC. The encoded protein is CASSYSDAGGHNEQFF.

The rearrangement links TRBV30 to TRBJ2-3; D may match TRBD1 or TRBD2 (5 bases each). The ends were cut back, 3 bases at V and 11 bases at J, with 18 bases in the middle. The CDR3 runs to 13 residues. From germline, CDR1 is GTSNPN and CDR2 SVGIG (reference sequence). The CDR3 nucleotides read TGTGCCTGGAGGGACCCGGGACCCCGAAAGCAGTATTTT. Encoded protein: CAWRDPGPRKQYF.

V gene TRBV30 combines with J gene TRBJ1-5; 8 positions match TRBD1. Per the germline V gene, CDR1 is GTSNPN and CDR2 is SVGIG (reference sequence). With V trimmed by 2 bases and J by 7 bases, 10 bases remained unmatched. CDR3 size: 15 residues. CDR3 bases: TGTGCCTGGAGTTCCGGGACAGGAGTACAACAGCCCCAGCATTTT. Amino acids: CAWSSGTGVQQPQHF.

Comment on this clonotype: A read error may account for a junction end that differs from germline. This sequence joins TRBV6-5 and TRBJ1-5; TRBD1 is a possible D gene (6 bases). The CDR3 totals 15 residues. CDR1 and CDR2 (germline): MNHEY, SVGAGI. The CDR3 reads CAGSYGQWANQPQHF. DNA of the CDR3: TGTGCCGGCAGTTACGGACAGTGGGCGAATCAGCCCCAGCATTTT.

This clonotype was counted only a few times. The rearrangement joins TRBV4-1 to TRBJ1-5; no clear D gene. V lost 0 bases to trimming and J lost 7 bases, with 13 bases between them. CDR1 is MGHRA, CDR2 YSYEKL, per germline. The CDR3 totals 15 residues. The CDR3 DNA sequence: TGCGCCAGCAGCCAAGAGCCAGGAATAGGGCAGCCCCAGCATTTT. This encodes CASSQEPGIGQPQHF.

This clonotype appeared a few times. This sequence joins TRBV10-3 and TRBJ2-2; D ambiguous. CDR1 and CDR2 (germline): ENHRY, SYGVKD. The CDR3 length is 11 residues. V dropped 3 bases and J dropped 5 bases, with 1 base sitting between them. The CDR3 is CAISETGELFF. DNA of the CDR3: TGTGCCATCAGTGAAACCGGGGAGCTGTTTTTT.

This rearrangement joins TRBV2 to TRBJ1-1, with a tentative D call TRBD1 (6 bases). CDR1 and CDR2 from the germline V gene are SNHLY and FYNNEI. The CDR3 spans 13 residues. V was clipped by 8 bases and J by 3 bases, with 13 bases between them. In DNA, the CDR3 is TGTGCCAGCGCTCAGGGGCGGGACACTGAAGCTTTCTTT. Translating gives CASAQGRDTEAFF.

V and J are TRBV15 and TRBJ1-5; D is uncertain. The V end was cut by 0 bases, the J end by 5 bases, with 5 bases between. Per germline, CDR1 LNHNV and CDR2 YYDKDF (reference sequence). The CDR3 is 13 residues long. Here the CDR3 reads CATSRDPYQPQHF. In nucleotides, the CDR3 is TGTGCCACCAGCAGAGATCCGTATCAGCCCCAGCATTTT. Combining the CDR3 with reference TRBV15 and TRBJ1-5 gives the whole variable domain DAMVIQNPRYQVTQFGKPVTLSCSQTLNHNVMYWYQQKSSQAPKLLFHYYDKDFNNEADTPDNFQSRRPNTSFCFLDIRSPGLGDTAMYLCATSRDPYQPQHFGDGTRLSIL.

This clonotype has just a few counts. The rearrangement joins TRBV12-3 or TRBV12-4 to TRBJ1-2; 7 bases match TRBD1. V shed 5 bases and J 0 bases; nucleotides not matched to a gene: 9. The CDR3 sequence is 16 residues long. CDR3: CASSGTSGTANYGYTF. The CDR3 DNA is TGTGCCAGCAGTGGCACGTCCGGGACAGCTAACTATGGCTACACCTTC.

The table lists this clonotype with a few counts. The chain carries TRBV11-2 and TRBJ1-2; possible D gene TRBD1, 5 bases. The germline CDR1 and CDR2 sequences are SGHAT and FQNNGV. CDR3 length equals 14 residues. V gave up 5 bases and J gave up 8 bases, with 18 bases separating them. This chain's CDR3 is CASSEVRGIDGYTF. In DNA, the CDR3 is TGTGCCAGCAGCGAAGTGCGGGGGATCGACGGCTACACCTTC.

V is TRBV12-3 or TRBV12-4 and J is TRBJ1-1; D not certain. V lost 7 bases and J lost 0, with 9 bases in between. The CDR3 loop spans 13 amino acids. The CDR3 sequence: CASTVRLNTEAFF. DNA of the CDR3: TGTGCCAGCACCGTTAGACTGAACACTGAAGCTTTCTTT.

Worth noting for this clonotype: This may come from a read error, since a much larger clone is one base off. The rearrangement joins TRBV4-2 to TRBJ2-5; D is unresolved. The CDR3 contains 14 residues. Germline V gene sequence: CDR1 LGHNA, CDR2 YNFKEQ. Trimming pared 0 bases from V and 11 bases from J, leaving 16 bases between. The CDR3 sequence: CASSQEVTNHEQYF. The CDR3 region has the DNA TGTGCCAGCAGCCAAGAAGTAACTAACCATGAGCAGTACTTC.

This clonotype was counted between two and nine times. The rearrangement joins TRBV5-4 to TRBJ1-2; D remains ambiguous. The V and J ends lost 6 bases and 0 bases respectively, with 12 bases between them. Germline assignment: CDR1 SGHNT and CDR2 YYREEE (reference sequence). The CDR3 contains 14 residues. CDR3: CASTAGSTNYGYTF. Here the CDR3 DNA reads TGTGCCAGCACCGCCGGGAGTACTAACTATGGCTACACCTTC.

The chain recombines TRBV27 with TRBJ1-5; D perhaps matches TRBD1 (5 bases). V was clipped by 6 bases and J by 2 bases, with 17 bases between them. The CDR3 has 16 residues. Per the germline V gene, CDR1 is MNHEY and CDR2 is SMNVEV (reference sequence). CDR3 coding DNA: TGTGCCAGCAGCAATAGGTCCCTACAGGGCAATCAGCCCCAGCATTTT. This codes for CASSNRSLQGNQPQHF.

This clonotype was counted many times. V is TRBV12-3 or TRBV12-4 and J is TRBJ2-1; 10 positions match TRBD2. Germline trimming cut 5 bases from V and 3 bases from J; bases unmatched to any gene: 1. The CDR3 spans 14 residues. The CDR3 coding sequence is TGTGCCAGCAGTCCTAGCGGGGGCTACAATGAGCAGTTCTTC. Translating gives CASSPSGGYNEQFF.

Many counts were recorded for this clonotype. DNA of the CDR3: TGTGCCAGCAGCTTATCGAGTAGCCTCGGGAATGAGCAGTTCTTC. This codes for CASSLSSSLGNEQFF. The gene calls are TRBV7-2 and TRBJ2-1; no clear D. Trimming removed 2 bases at V and 7 bases at J, with 15 bases between. CDR1 is SGHTA, CDR2 FQGNSA, per germline. CDR3 length: 15 residues. Full variable domain (remainder filled in from reference TRBV7-2 and TRBJ2-1): GAGVSQSPSNKVTEKGKDVELRCDPISGHTALYWYRQSLGQGLEFLIYFQGNSAPDKSGLPSDRFSAERTGGSVSTLTIQRTQQEDSAVYLCASSLSSSLGNEQFFGPGTRLTVL.

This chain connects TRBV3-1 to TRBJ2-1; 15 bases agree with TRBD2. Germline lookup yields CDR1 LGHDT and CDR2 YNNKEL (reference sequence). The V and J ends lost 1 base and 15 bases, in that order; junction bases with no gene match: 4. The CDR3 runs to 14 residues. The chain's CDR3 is CASSQGTSGGAGFF. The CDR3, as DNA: TGTGCCAGCAGCCAAGGGACTAGCGGGGGGGCGGGGTTCTTC.

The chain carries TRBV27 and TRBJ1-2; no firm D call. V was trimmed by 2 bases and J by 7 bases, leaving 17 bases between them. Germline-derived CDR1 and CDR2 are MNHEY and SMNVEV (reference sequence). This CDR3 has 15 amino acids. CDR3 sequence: CASSLKGGLTVGYTF. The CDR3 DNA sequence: TGTGCCAGCAGTTTAAAAGGCGGACTGACCGTTGGCTACACCTTC.

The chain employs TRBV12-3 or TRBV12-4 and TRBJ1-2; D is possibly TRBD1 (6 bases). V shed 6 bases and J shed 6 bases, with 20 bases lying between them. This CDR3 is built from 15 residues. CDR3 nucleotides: TGTGCCAGCAGCCTTACTCACAGGGACATCCATGGCTACACCTTC. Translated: CASSLTHRDIHGYTF.

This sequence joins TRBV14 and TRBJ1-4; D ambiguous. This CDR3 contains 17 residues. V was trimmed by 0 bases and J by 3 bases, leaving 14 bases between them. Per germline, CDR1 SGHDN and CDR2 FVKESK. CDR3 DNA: TGTGCCAGCAGCCAAGACCAGAAGACGGCCTCTAATGAAAAACTGTTTTTT. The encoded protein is CASSQDQKTASNEKLFF.

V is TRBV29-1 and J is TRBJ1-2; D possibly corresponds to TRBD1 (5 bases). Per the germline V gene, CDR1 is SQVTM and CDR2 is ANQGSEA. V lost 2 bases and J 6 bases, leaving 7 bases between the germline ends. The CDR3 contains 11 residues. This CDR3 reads CSVEQGDGYTF. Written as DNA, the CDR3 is TGCAGCGTTGAACAGGGCGATGGCTACACCTTC. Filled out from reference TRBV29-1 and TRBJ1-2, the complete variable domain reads SAVISQKPSRDICQRGTSLTIQCQVDSQVTMMFWYRQQPGQSLTLIATANQGSEATYESGFVIDKFPISRPNLTFSTLTVSNMSPEDSSIYLCSVEQGDGYTFGSGTRLTVV.

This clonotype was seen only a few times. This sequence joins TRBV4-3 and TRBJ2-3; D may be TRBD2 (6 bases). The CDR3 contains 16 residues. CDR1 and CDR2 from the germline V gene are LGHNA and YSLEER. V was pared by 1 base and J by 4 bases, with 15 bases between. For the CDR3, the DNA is TGCGCCAGCAGCCAAGGTCCCATCCGGAGGGCAGATACGCAGTATTTT. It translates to CASSQGPIRRADTQYF.

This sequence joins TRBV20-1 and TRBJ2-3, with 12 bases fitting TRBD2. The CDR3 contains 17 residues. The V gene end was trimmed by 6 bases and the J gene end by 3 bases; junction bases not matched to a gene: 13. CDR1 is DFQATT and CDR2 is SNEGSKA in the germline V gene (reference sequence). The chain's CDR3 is CSAYRTSGDWGTDTQYF. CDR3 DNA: TGCAGTGCCTACCGGACTAGCGGGGACTGGGGAACAGATACGCAGTATTTT.

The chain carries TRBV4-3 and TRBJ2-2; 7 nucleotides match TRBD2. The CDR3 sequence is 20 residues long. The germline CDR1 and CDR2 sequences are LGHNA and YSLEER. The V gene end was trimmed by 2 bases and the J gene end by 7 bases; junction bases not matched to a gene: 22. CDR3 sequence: CASSQFPGTNRIVSGGELFF. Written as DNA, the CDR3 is TGCGCCAGCAGCCAATTTCCCGGGACTAACCGGATCGTATCTGGCGGGGAGCTGTTTTTT.

The CDR3 protein is CASSQEMGQGAGNQPQHF. In DNA form, the CDR3 reads TGTGCCAGCAGCCAAGAAATGGGACAGGGGGCTGGCAATCAGCCCCAGCATTTT. The chain has TRBV3-1 and TRBJ1-5, with 12 bases that match TRBD1. CDR3 length: 18 amino acids. The J segment lost 2 bases and the V segment lost 0 bases, leaving 5 bases of the junction unmatched. Germline assignment: CDR1 LGHDT and CDR2 YNNKEL (reference sequence).

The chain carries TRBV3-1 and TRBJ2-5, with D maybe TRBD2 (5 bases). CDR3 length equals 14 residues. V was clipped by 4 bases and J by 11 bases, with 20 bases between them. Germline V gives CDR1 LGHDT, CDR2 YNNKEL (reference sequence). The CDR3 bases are TGTGCCAGCAGCCGACTATACCAGAACAATGAGCAGTACTTC. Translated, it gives CASSRLYQNNEQYF.

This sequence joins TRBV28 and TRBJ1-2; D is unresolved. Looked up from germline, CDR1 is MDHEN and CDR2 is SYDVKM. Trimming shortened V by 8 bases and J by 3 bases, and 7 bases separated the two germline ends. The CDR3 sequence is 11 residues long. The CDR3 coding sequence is TGTGCCAGCGGGTTTTACTATGGCTACACCTTC. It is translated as CASGFYYGYTF.

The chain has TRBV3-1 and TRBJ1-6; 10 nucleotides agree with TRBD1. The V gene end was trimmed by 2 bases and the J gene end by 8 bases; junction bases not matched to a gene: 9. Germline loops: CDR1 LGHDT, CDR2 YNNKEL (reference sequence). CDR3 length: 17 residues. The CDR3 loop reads CASSQTGYGQGDSPLHF. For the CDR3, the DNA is TGTGCCAGCAGCCAAACGGGCTACGGACAGGGGGATTCACCCCTCCACTTT.

CDR3 sequence reads: CASSLNNRDQVSGYTF. DNA for the CDR3: TGTGCCAGCAGCTTAAACAACCGGGACCAGGTTTCGGGCTACACCTTC. The V and J genes are TRBV7-3 and TRBJ1-2; D is possibly TRBD1 (5 bases). CDR3 size: 16 residues. Germline lookup yields CDR1 SGHTA and CDR2 FQGTGA. V lost 1 base and J lost 8, with 20 bases in between. Full variable domain (missing parts from reference TRBV7-3 and TRBJ1-2): GAGVSQTPSNKVTEKGKYVELRCDPISGHTALYWYRQSLGQGPEFLIYFQGTGAADDSGLPNDRFFAVRPEGSVSTLKIQRTERGDSAVYLCASSLNNRDQVSGYTFGSGTRLTVV.

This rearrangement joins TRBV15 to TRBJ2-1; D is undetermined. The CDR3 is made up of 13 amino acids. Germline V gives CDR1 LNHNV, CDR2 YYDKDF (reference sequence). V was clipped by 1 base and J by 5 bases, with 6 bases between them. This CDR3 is CATSRARNNEQFF. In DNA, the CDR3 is TGTGCCACCAGCAGAGCCAGGAACAATGAGCAGTTCTTC. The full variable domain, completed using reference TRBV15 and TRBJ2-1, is DAMVIQNPRYQVTQFGKPVTLSCSQTLNHNVMYWYQQKSSQAPKLLFHYYDKDFNNEADTPDNFQSRRPNTSFCFLDIRSPGLGDTAMYLCATSRARNNEQFFGPGTRLTVL.